Listed below are T cell receptor beta chains from one sample, sequenced in a study of identical twins. TCRdb analysed the 5' RACE reads with MiXCR anew, one entry per CDR3 protein. The sample lists 690,000 or so distinct CDR3 sequences; 6.1% were seen once. Sequencing was carried out using naive T cells sorted from blood. All receptors come from a man aged 18 to 29 in good health. Each CDR3 is given with its conserved first and last residue. D genes are given only for firm matches. Size is stated for part of the rows, as once, few or many counts, or as a class when the clone is expanded.

clone size: many
V gene: TRBV5-1
D gene: .
CDR3 protein: CASSPGATGELFF

clone size: .
V gene: TRBV7-9
D gene: .
CDR3 protein: CASSKDSVSYEQYF

clone size: once
V gene: TRBV18
D gene: .
CDR3 protein: CASSNRAQSIEGRNEQFF

clone size: many
V gene: TRBV10-3
D gene: TRBD2
CDR3 protein: CAIRGTSGSSDTQYF

clone size: .
V gene: TRBV9
D gene: .
CDR3 protein: CASSETLGETQYF

clone size: few
V gene: TRBV3-1
D gene: TRBD2
CDR3 protein: CASTPGRTRTSTQYF

clone size: .
V gene: TRBV12-3/TRBV12-4
D gene: TRBD2
CDR3 protein: CASSLAGVVYNEQFF

clone size: many
V gene: TRBV7-2
D gene: .
CDR3 protein: CASSLGEPNSNQPQHF

clone size: many
V gene: TRBV10-3
D gene: TRBD2
CDR3 protein: CAISASGWGNEQFF

clone size: .
V gene: TRBV7-3
D gene: TRBD2
CDR3 protein: CASSDLSGRAANEQFF

clone size: many
V gene: TRBV27
D gene: .
CDR3 protein: CASSFGGASTEAFF

clone size: few
V gene: TRBV5-1
D gene: .
CDR3 protein: CASRSPETNEKLFF

clone size: many
V gene: TRBV3-1
D gene: TRBD2
CDR3 protein: CATSGPGLAGDEQFF

clone size: many
V gene: TRBV18
D gene: .
CDR3 protein: CASSPKEGRYAHGGSDTQYF

clone size: many
V gene: TRBV9
D gene: .
CDR3 protein: CASSVGQGGTKNIQYF

clone size: .
V gene: TRBV20-1
D gene: .
CDR3 protein: CSARDLLGERNEQFF

clone size: .
V gene: TRBV11-1
D gene: .
CDR3 protein: CASSLDASGTPNTGELFF

clone size: few
V gene: TRBV11-2
D gene: TRBD2
CDR3 protein: CASSYPRLAGEWSYEQYF

clone size: few
V gene: TRBV7-8
D gene: TRBD1
CDR3 protein: CASSFPSSTPGGYEQYF

clone size: few
V gene: TRBV29-1
D gene: .
CDR3 protein: CSVVFPGGNQPQHF

clone size: .
V gene: TRBV20-1
D gene: .
CDR3 protein: CSQARPNTEAFF

clone size: many
V gene: TRBV5-6
D gene: TRBD2
CDR3 protein: CASSLGLAGGRDTQYF

clone size: many
V gene: TRBV5-1
D gene: .
CDR3 protein: CASSLGVGDSSYEQYF

clone size: few
V gene: TRBV15
D gene: .
CDR3 protein: CATSRALSRGSNEQFF

clone size: many
V gene: TRBV7-9
D gene: .
CDR3 protein: CASVPGANVLTF

clone size: many
V gene: TRBV29-1
D gene: .
CDR3 protein: CSVTIQGETGELFF

clone size: many
V gene: TRBV6-2/TRBV6-3
D gene: TRBD2
CDR3 protein: CASSARLATGEQYF

clone size: many
V gene: TRBV6-1
D gene: .
CDR3 protein: CASTPGGMDNEQFF

clone size: few
V gene: TRBV6-5
D gene: .
CDR3 protein: CASSYRVGANVLTF

clone size: once
V gene: TRBV27
D gene: .
CDR3 protein: CASSRLPSGQKNTGELFF

clone size: few
V gene: TRBV18
D gene: TRBD1
CDR3 protein: CASSPIGQGAGGEQFF

clone size: few
V gene: TRBV10-1
D gene: TRBD2
CDR3 protein: CASSPPGTSGSSYNEQFF